Sequencing of this TCR beta chain was carried out in a study of T cells in Graves' hyperthyroidism and ophthalmopathy. Germline CDR1 reads LNHDA; CDR2 reads SQIVND (reference sequence). The V segment lost 9 bases and the J segment 2 bases; nucleotides outside the gene matches: 5. The CDR3 contains 13 residues. Using RNA transcripts as the source, TCR beta CDR3 regions were amplified. Researchers ran a first-round RT-PCR on the TCR CDR3 using the HTBI primer set. One entry per CDR3 protein, called by TCRdb with MiXCR from the multiplex PCR reads. This repertoire shows approximately 600,000 distinct CDR3 sequences, approximately 13% found once; its top ten account for 5.5% to 7.5%. Disease duration under 2 months; hyperthyroidism patients were aged 18 to 65. Blood was sampled at initial diagnosis of hyperthyroidism, prior to onset of any ophthalmopathy symptoms. From more than 9 ml of fresh peripheral blood, PBMCs were isolated.

This clonotype appeared a few times. The TCR was taken from a woman aged 25 to 39 with Graves' hyperthyroidism that later progressed to Graves' ophthalmopathy. The V call is TRBV19, the J call TRBJ2-5, with TRBD1 matching 8 bases. Sequenced material: blood. The CDR3 sequence is CASRQGPQETQYF. Written as DNA, the CDR3 is TGTGCCAGCCGACAGGGGCCTCAAGAGACCCAGTACTTC. The entire variable domain, with the rest obtained from reference TRBV19 and TRBJ2-5, is as follows: DGGITQSPKYLFRKEGQNVTLSCEQNLNHDAMYWYRQDPGQGLRLIYYSQIVNDFQKGDIAEGYSVSREKKESFPLTVTSAQKNPTAFYLCASRQGPQETQYFGPGTRLLVL.